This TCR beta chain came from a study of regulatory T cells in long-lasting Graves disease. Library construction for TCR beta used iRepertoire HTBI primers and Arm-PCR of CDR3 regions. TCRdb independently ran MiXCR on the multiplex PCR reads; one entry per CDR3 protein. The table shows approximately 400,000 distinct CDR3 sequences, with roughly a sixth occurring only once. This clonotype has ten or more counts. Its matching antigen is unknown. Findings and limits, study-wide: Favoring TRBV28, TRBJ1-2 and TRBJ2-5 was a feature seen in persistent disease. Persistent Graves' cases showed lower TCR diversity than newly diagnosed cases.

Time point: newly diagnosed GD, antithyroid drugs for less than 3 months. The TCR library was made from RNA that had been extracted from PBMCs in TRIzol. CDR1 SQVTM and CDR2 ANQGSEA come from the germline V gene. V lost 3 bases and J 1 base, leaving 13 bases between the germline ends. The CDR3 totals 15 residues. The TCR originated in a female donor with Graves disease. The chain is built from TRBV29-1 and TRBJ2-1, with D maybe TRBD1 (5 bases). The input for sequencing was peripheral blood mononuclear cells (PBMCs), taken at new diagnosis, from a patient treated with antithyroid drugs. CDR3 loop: CSVEMGRRSYNEQFF. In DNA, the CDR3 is TGCAGCGTTGAGATGGGGCGAAGATCCTACAATGAGCAGTTCTTC.